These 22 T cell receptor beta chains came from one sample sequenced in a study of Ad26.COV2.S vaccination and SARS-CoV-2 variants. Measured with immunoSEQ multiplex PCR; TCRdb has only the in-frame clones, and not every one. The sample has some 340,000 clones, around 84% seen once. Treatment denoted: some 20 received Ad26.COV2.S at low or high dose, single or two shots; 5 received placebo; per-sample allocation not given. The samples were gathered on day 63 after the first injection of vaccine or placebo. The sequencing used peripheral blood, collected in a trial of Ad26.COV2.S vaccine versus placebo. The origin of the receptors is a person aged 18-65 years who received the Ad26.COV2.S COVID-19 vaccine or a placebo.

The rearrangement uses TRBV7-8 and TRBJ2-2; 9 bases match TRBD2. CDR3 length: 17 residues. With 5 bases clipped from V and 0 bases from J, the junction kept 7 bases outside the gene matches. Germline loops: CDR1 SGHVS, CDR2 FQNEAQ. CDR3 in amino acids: CASSPVASGANTGELFF. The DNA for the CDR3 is TGTGCCAGCAGCCCAGTCGCTAGCGGGGCGAACACCGGGGAGCTGTTTTTT.

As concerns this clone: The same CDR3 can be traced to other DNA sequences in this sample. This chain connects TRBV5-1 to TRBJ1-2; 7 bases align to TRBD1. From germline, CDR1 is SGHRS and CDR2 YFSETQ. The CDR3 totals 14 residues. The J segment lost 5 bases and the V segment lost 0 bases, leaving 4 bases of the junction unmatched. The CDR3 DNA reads TGCGCCAGCAGCTTGGGGGACAGCGGGTATGGCTACACCTTC. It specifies CASSLGDSGYGYTF.

The CDR3: CASSAHRRGSYEQYF. The CDR3 nucleotides are TGTGCCAGCAGCGCCCATCGGAGGGGATCCTACGAGCAGTACTTC. The J gene is TRBJ2-7, the V gene TRBV7-2, with TRBD2 as a possible D gene (6 bases). The CDR3 covers 15 residues. The germline V and J ends were trimmed by 5 bases and 1 base, with 15 bases remaining between them. Germline V gene lookup returns CDR1 SGHTA and CDR2 FQGNSA.

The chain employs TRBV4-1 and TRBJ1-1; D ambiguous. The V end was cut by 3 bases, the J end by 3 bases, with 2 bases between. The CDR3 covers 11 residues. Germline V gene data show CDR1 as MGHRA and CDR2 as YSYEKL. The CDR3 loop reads CASSHYTEAFF. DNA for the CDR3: TGCGCCAGCAGCCATTACACTGAAGCTTTCTTT.

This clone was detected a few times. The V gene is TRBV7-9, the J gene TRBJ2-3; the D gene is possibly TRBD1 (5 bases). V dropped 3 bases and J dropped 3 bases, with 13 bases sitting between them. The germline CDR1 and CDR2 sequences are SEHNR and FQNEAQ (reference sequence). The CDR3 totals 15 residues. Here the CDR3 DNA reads TGTGCCAGCAGCTTTACTTGGGGCGTAACAGATACGCAGTATTTT. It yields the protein CASSFTWGVTDTQYF. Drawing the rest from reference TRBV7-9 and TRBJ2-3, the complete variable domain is DTGVSQNPRHKITKRGQNVTFRCDPISEHNRLYWYRQTLGQGPEFLTYFQNEAQLEKSRLLSDRFSAERPKGSFSTLEIQRTEQGDSAMYLCASSFTWGVTDTQYFGPGTRLTVL.

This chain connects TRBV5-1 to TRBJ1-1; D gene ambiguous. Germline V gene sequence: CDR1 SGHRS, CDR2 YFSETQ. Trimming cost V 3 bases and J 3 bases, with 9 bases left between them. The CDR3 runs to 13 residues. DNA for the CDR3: TGCGCCAGCAGCTCGTCCGTGGACACTGAAGCTTTCTTT. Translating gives CASSSSVDTEAFF. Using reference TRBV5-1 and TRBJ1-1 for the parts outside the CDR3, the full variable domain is KAGVTQTPRYLIKTRGQQVTLSCSPISGHRSVSWYQQTPGQGLQFLFEYFSETQRNKGNFPGRFSGRQFSNSRSEMNVSTLELGDSALYLCASSSSVDTEAFFGQGTRLTVV.

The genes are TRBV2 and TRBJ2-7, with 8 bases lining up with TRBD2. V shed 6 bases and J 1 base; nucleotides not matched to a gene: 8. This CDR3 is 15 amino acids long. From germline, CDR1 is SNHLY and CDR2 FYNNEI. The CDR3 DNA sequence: TGTGCCAGCAGCCAAATGCGGGGGGAGTCCTACGAGCAGTACTTC. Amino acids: CASSQMRGESYEQYF.

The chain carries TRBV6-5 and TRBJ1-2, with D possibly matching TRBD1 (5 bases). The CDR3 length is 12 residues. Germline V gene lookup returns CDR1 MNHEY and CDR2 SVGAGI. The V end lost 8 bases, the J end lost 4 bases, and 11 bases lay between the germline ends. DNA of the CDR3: TGTGCCAGCGATAAGGGGTTCTATGGCTACACCTTC. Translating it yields CASDKGFYGYTF.

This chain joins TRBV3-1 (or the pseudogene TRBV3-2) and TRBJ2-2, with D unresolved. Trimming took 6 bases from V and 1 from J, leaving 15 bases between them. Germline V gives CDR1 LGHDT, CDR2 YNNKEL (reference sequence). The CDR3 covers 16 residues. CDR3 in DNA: TGTGCCAGCAGGAGGATCTCCAAGGGGAACACCGGGGAGCTGTTTTTT. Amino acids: CASRRISKGNTGELFF.

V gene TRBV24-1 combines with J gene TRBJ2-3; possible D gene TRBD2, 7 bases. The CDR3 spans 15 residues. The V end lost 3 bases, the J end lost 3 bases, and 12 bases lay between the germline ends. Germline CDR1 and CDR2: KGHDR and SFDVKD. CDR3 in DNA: TGTGCCACCAGTGATAGGGAGGGGGGAACAGATACGCAGTATTTT. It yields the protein CATSDREGGTDTQYF.

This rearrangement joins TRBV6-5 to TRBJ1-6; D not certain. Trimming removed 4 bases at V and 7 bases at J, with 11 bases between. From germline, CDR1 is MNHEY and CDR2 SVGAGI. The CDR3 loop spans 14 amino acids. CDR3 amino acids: CASSFTQANSPLHF. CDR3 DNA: TGTGCCAGCAGTTTTACCCAGGCGAATTCACCCCTCCACTTT.

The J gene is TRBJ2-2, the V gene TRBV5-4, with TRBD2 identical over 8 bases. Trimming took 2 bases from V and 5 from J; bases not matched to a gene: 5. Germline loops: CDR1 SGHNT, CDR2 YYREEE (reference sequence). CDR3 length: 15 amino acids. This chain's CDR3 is CASSFGLANTGELFF. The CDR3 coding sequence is TGTGCCAGCAGCTTTGGACTAGCTAATACCGGGGAGCTGTTTTTT.

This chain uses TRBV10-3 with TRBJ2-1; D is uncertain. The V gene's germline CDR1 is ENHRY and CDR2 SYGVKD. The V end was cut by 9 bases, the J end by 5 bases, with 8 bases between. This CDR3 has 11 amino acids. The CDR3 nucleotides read TGTGCCATTGCCTCGGACAATGAGCAGTTCTTC. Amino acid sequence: CAIASDNEQFF.

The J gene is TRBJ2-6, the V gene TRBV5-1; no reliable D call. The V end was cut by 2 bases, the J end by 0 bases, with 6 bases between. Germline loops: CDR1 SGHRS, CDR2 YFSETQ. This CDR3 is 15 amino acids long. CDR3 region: CASSFSLSGANVLTF. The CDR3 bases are TGCGCCAGCAGCTTCAGTCTCTCTGGGGCCAACGTCCTGACTTTC.

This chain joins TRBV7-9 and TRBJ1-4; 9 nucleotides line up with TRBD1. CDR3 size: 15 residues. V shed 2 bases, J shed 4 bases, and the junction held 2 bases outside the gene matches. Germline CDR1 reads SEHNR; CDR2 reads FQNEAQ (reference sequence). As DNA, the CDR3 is TGTGCCAGCAGCTTATCGGGACAGGGTAATGAAAAACTGTTTTTT. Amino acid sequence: CASSLSGQGNEKLFF.

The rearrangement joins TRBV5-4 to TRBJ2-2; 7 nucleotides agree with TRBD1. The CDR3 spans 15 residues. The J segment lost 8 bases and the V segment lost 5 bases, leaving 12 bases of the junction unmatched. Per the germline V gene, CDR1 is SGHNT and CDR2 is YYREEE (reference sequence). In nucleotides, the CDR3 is TGTGCCAGCAGTATCCAGGACAGGCTCGGAGGGGAGCTGTTTTTT. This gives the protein CASSIQDRLGGELFF.

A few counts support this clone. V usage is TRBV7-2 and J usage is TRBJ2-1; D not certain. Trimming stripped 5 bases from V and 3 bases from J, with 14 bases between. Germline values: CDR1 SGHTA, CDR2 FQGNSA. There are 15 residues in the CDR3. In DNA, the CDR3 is TGTGCCAGCAGCCCCGGATCCCAACTCTACAATGAGCAGTTCTTC. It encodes CASSPGSQLYNEQFF.

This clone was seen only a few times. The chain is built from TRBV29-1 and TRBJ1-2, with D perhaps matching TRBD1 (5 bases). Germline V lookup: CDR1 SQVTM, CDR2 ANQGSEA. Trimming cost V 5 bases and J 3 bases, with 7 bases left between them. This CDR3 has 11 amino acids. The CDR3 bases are TGCAGCGTTCAGGGCCACTATGGCTACACCTTC. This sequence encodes CSVQGHYGYTF.

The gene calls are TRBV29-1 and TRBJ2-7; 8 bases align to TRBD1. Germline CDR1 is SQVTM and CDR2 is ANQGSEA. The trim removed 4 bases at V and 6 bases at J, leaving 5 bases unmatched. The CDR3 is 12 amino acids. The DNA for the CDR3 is TGCAGCGTTGGTCCAGGGGGCGGCGAGCAGTACTTC. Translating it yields CSVGPGGGEQYF.

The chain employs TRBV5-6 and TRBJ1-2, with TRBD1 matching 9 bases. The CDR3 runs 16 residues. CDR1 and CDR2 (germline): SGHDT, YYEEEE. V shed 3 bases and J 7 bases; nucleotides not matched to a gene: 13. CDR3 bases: TGTGCCAGCAGCTCGCATGGGACAGGGAAAGTATCTGGCTACACCTTC. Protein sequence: CASSSHGTGKVSGYTF.

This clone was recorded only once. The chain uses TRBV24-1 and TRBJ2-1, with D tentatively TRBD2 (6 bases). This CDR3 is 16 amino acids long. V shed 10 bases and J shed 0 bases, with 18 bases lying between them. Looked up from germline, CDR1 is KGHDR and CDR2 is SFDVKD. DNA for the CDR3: TGTGCCACAAGACGTAACGGGGGTAGCTCCTACAATGAGCAGTTCTTC. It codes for CATRRNGGSSYNEQFF.

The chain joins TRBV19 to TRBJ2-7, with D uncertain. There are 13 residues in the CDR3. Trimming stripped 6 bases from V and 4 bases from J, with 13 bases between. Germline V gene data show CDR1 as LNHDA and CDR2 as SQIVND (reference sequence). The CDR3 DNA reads TGTGCCAGTAGGGAACCTTGGGGTTACGAGCAGTACTTC. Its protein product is CASREPWGYEQYF.